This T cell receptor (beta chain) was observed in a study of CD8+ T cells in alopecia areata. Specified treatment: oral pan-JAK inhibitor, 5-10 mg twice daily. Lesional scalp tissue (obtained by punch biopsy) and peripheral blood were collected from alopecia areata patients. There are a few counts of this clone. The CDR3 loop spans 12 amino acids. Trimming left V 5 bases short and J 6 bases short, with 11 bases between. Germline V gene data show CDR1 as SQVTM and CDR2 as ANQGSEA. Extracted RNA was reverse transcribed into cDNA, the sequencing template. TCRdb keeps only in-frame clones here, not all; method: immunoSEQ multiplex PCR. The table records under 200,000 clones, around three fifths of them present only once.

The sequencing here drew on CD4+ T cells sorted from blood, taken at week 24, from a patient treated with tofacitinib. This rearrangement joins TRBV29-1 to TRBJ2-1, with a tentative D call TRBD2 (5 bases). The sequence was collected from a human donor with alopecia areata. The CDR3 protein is CSVQPRVNEQFF. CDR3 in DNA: TGCAGCGTTCAACCGAGGGTCAATGAGCAGTTCTTC.